Following are 32 T cell receptor beta chains from one sample sequenced in a study of T cells in localized non-small cell lung cancer. Generated by immunoSEQ multiplex PCR, the TCRdb table keeps only in-frame clones and is missing some. The data show about 52,000 clones, about three quarters seen once. The sample consisted of PBMCs, taken before any cancer treatment. The receptors were sampled from a woman aged 35-70 years with stage II lung adenocarcinoma.

The chain joins TRBV7-6 to TRBJ1-3; no firm D call. V gave up 5 bases and J gave up 4 bases, with 12 bases separating them. Germline CDR1 reads SGHVS; CDR2 reads FNYEAQ. This CDR3 comprises 14 residues. CDR3 nucleotides: TGTGCCAGCAGCAAACTTGGACTCGGAAACACCATATATTTT. Its translation: CASSKLGLGNTIYF.

This chain joins TRBV7-2 and TRBJ2-5; D is possibly TRBD1 (7 bases). Germline CDR1 reads SGHTA; CDR2 reads FQGNSA. The CDR3 has 13 amino acids. V was pared by 4 bases and J by 5 bases, with 11 bases between. CDR3 protein: CASSWTGGETQYF. CDR3 DNA: TGTGCCAGCAGCTGGACAGGAGGGGAGACCCAGTACTTC.

This chain uses TRBV5-1 with TRBJ2-3; possibly TRBD1 for D (5 bases). V lost 4 bases and J lost 4, with 13 bases in between. Germline V gives CDR1 SGHRS, CDR2 YFSETQ. The CDR3 loop spans 14 amino acids. CDR3 coding DNA: TGCGCCAGCAGCCTCAAGGGGCCCCCAGATACGCAGTATTTT. This sequence encodes CASSLKGPPDTQYF.

The chain couples TRBV28 to TRBJ2-1; tentative D call: TRBD2 (5 bases). Trimming removed 6 bases from V and 3 bases from J, with 12 bases in between. The germline V gene has CDR1 MDHEN and CDR2 SYDVKM. The CDR3 is 14 amino acids. The CDR3 DNA sequence: TGTGCCAGCAGATTCCCCGGGGACTACAATGAGCAGTTCTTC. It is translated as CASRFPGDYNEQFF.

The chain recombines TRBV4-3 with TRBJ1-6, with D unresolved. This CDR3 region has 17 residues. Trimming cost V 0 bases and J 4 bases, with 13 bases left between them. CDR1 and CDR2 (germline): LGHNA, YSLEER. CDR3 region: CASSQDLGQSYNSPLHF. CDR3 in DNA: TGCGCCAGCAGCCAAGATTTAGGCCAGAGTTATAATTCACCCCTCCACTTT.

A word on this clone: Other nucleotide sequences in the sample specify the same CDR3. The genes are TRBV9 and TRBJ2-3; 8 bases map to TRBD1. Trimming removed 3 bases from V and 0 bases from J; junction bases left unmatched: 3. Germline assignment: CDR1 SGDLS and CDR2 YYNGEE. The CDR3 is 15 amino acids. DNA for the CDR3: TGTGCCAGCAGCGGGACAGGGACTAGCACAGATACGCAGTATTTT. Its translation is CASSGTGTSTDTQYF.

This rearrangement joins TRBV2 to TRBJ1-1; D is possibly TRBD1 (5 bases). Germline V gives CDR1 SNHLY, CDR2 FYNNEI. The length of the CDR3 is 14 residues. V gave up 4 bases and J gave up 1 base, with 10 bases separating them. CDR3 DNA sequence: TGTGCCAGCAGTGGGGGGACCCCGAACACTGAAGCTTTCTTT. Translating gives CASSGGTPNTEAFF.

This clone was recorded only once. The chain employs TRBV4-3 and TRBJ2-3; a possible D gene is TRBD2 (6 bases). CDR3 length: 16 amino acids. The V and J ends lost 0 bases and 4 bases respectively, with 14 bases between them. In germline, CDR1 is LGHNA, CDR2 YSLEER. The CDR3 spells CASSQEGLTPSDTQYF. Written as DNA, the CDR3 is TGCGCCAGCAGCCAAGAAGGACTAACACCTTCAGATACGCAGTATTTT.

The rearrangement joins TRBV30 to TRBJ1-2, with D maybe TRBD1 (5 bases). CDR1 and CDR2 from the germline V gene are GTSNPN and SVGIG (reference sequence). Trimming stripped 0 bases from V and 4 bases from J, with 15 bases between. This CDR3 is built from 15 residues. The CDR3 protein is CAWSVLGQMTYGYTF. Written as DNA, the CDR3 is TGTGCCTGGAGTGTACTGGGGCAAATGACCTATGGCTACACCTTC.

The genes are TRBV5-1 and TRBJ1-6; TRBD1 might be the D (5 bases). CDR3 length: 15 amino acids. Looked up from germline, CDR1 is SGHRS and CDR2 is YFSETQ. V lost 5 bases and J 1 base, leaving 10 bases between the germline ends. CDR3 sequence (DNA): TGCGCCAGCAGTTCTCGACAGTCCTATAATTCACCCCTCCACTTT. It yields the protein CASSSRQSYNSPLHF.

This chain joins TRBV5-4 and TRBJ2-4, with D possibly matching TRBD2 (6 bases). Germline V gives CDR1 SGHNT, CDR2 YYREEE (reference sequence). V lost 0 bases and J 6 bases, leaving 13 bases between the germline ends. The CDR3 loop spans 15 amino acids. CDR3 loop: CASSLAAGYGNIQYF. Written as DNA, the CDR3 is TGTGCCAGCAGCTTGGCCGCGGGGTATGGAAACATTCAGTACTTC.

V usage is TRBV7-2 and J usage is TRBJ1-1; D ambiguous. V lost 3 bases and J 1 base, leaving 3 bases between the germline ends. The germline V gene encodes CDR1 SGHTA and CDR2 FQGNSA. The CDR3 contains 12 residues. In DNA, the CDR3 is TGTGCCAGCAGCTTTGCGAACACTGAAGCTTTCTTT. It encodes CASSFANTEAFF.

This chain links TRBV4-2 with TRBJ1-3; D remains unclear. The V gene's germline CDR1 is LGHNA and CDR2 YNFKEQ. The ends were cut back, 1 base at V and 0 bases at J, with 10 bases in the middle. The CDR3 is made up of 16 amino acids. CDR3 DNA: TGTGCCAGCAGCCAAGCAGCGCCCGTCTCTGGAAACACCATATATTTT. The encoded protein is CASSQAAPVSGNTIYF.

This chain links TRBV19 with TRBJ1-5; TRBD1 aligns across 9 bases. After removal of 3 bases from V and 6 bases from J, the junction contained 15 bases not matched to a gene. The CDR3 sequence is 18 residues long. Germline CDR1 LNHDA, CDR2 SQIVND (reference sequence). The CDR3 is CASSIGDRVFSGGQPQHF. CDR3 DNA sequence: TGTGCCAGTAGTATTGGGGACAGGGTCTTCAGCGGCGGTCAGCCCCAGCATTTT.

The CDR3 reads CASSALLGHQQETQYF. DNA for the CDR3: TGTGCCAGCAGTGCCCTATTGGGACACCAGCAAGAGACCCAGTACTTC. The rearrangement uses TRBV2 and TRBJ2-5; D may be TRBD1 (6 bases). Trimming cost V 4 bases and J 2 bases, with 17 bases left between them. From germline, CDR1 is SNHLY and CDR2 FYNNEI. The CDR3 length is 16 residues.

The CDR3 loop reads CASSLGRDQPQHF. As DNA, the CDR3 is TGTGCCAGCAGCTTGGGGAGAGATCAGCCCCAGCATTTT. This rearrangement joins TRBV7-9 to TRBJ1-5, with D unresolved. CDR1 is SEHNR and CDR2 is FQNEAQ in the germline V gene (reference sequence). V was cut by 3 bases and J by 5 bases, with 8 bases left in between. CDR3 length: 13 residues. Full variable domain (remainder filled in from reference TRBV7-9 and TRBJ1-5): DTGVSQNPRHKITKRGQNVTFRCDPISEHNRLYWYRQTLGQGPEFLTYFQNEAQLEKSRLLSDRFSAERPKGSFSTLEIQRTEQGDSAMYLCASSLGRDQPQHFGDGTRLSIL.

This rearrangement joins TRBV10-3 to TRBJ1-4; D not certain. Germline loops: CDR1 ENHRY, CDR2 SYGVKD. Trimming left V 10 bases short and J 5 bases short, with 17 bases between. There are 14 residues in the CDR3. This CDR3 is CASRRATSNEKLFF. The DNA for the CDR3 is TGTGCCAGCAGAAGGGCAACCTCAAATGAAAAACTGTTTTTT.

The chain uses TRBV5-6 and TRBJ2-7; D may correspond to TRBD1 or TRBD2 (5 bases each). V was pared by 8 bases and J by 0 bases, with 12 bases between. Looked up from germline, CDR1 is SGHDT and CDR2 is YYEEEE. CDR3 size: 13 residues. CDR3 loop: CASTGRSSYEQYF. CDR3 DNA: TGTGCCAGTACGGGGCGGAGCTCCTACGAGCAGTACTTC.

CDR3 nucleotide sequence: TGCGCCAGCAGCTTGTACAGGGTGGGGAACACTGAAGCTTTCTTT. This translates into CASSLYRVGNTEAFF. V is TRBV5-1 and J is TRBJ1-1; D is perhaps TRBD1 (6 bases). The CDR3 extends over 15 amino acids. Germline CDR1 reads SGHRS; CDR2 reads YFSETQ. V shed 1 base and J shed 1 base, with 11 bases lying between them.

The genes are TRBV5-4 and TRBJ2-6; 9 nucleotides line up with TRBD1. Trimming cost V 4 bases and J 4 bases; bases outside gene matches: 3. The CDR3 covers 15 residues. Per the germline V gene, CDR1 is SGHNT and CDR2 is YYREEE (reference sequence). The CDR3 DNA follows: TGTGCCAGCAGCCGGACAGGGGTCGGGGCCAACGTCCTGACTTTC. Amino acid sequence: CASSRTGVGANVLTF. The complete variable domain, with remaining parts taken from reference TRBV5-4 and TRBJ2-6, reads ETGVTQSPTHLIKTRGQQVTLRCSSQSGHNTVSWYQQALGQGPQFIFQYYREEENGRGNFPPRFSGLQFPNYSSELNVNALELDDSALYLCASSRTGVGANVLTFGAGSRLTVL.

The chain combines TRBV7-8 with TRBJ2-7; TRBD1 aligns across 9 bases. Trimming cost V 5 bases and J 6 bases; bases outside gene matches: 8. Per germline, CDR1 SGHVS and CDR2 FQNEAQ. The CDR3 runs 14 residues. The CDR3 nucleotides are TGTGCCAGCAGCCGGGACGGACAGGGGTTCGAGCAGTACTTC. It yields the protein CASSRDGQGFEQYF.

The CDR3 reads CASSLVEQYF. The CDR3 region has the DNA TGTGCCAGCAGCTTGGTCGAGCAGTACTTC. The genes are TRBV7-8 and TRBJ2-7; D remains ambiguous. The germline V gene has CDR1 SGHVS and CDR2 FQNEAQ. With 3 bases removed from V and 6 bases from J, the gap between germline ends came to 3 bases. The CDR3 covers 10 residues.

This clone occurred a few times. The chain employs TRBV7-2 and TRBJ2-3; 8 positions match TRBD1. The CDR3 is 15 amino acids. The germline gives CDR1 SGHTA, CDR2 FQGNSA. The V segment lost 5 bases and the J segment 2 bases; nucleotides outside the gene matches: 6. Written as DNA, the CDR3 is TGTGCCAGCAGCCCCAGACAGGGGCCCACAGATACGCAGTATTTT. Its protein is CASSPRQGPTDTQYF.

This chain joins TRBV7-2 and TRBJ2-1; tentatively, D is TRBD2 (5 bases). CDR1 is SGHTA, CDR2 FQGNSA, per germline. V shed 4 bases and J shed 4 bases, with 11 bases lying between them. CDR3 length equals 14 residues. CDR3 sequence (DNA): TGTGCCAGCAGCTCCTACGGGATGTACAATGAGCAGTTCTTC. Its translation is CASSSYGMYNEQFF.

The gene calls are TRBV4-2 and TRBJ2-3; weak D call: TRBD2 (5 bases). The V gene lost 4 bases and the J gene lost 4 bases, with 18 bases spanning the gap. Per germline, CDR1 LGHNA and CDR2 YNFKEQ. This CDR3 region has 16 residues. The CDR3, as DNA: TGTGCCAGCAGCCCCATGACCGGGGTCAGCTCAGATACGCAGTATTTT. It encodes CASSPMTGVSSDTQYF.

The chain employs TRBV27 and TRBJ1-1; D gene uncertain. CDR1 is MNHEY, CDR2 SMNVEV, per germline (reference sequence). This CDR3 spans 13 amino acids. The V gene lost 3 bases and the J gene lost 1 base, with 6 bases spanning the gap. The CDR3 sequence: CASSFVENTEAFF. CDR3 coding DNA: TGTGCCAGCAGTTTTGTGGAGAACACTGAAGCTTTCTTT.

The chain combines TRBV7-6 with TRBJ2-7; maybe TRBD2 (5 bases). CDR1 is SGHVS, CDR2 FNYEAQ, per germline. This CDR3 contains 13 residues. V lost 4 bases and J 0 bases, leaving 7 bases between the germline ends. Written as DNA, the CDR3 is TGTGCCAGCAGCTACGGGGACTCCTACGAGCAGTACTTC. Translated, it gives CASSYGDSYEQYF. Filled out from reference TRBV7-6 and TRBJ2-7, the complete variable domain reads GAGVSQSPRYKVTKRGQDVALRCDPISGHVSLYWYRQALGQGPEFLTYFNYEAQQDKSGLPNDRFSAERPEGSISTLTIQRTEQRDSAMYRCASSYGDSYEQYFGPGTRLTVT.

This clone appeared a few times. V gene TRBV28 combines with J gene TRBJ2-7; no definite D call. V was cut by 3 bases and J by 2 bases, with 8 bases left in between. Germline assignment: CDR1 MDHEN and CDR2 SYDVKM. The CDR3 runs to 13 residues. The CDR3 DNA reads TGTGCCAGCAGTTTCGGGCAGCCCTACGAGCAGTACTTC. It specifies CASSFGQPYEQYF.

V is TRBV7-8 and J is TRBJ1-5; no firm D call. The germline gives CDR1 SGHVS, CDR2 FQNEAQ. There are 12 residues in the CDR3. Trimming shortened V by 2 bases and J by 5 bases, and 4 bases separated the two germline ends. The CDR3 DNA reads as TGTGCCAGCAGCTTACGAGATCAGCCCCAGCATTTT. This translates into CASSLRDQPQHF.

The CDR3 nucleotides read TGTGCCAGCAAAGGGAGCGGGGGCACAGATACGCAGTATTTT. The encoded protein is CASKGSGGTDTQYF. The chain employs TRBV7-9 and TRBJ2-3; 7 bases match TRBD2. V lost 7 bases and J lost 1; bases outside the gene matches: 5. The CDR3 runs 14 residues. Germline V gives CDR1 SEHNR, CDR2 FQNEAQ (reference sequence).

The genes are TRBV18 and TRBJ1-1, with no clear D. Germline CDR1 reads KGHSH; CDR2 reads LQKENI. The CDR3 consists of 15 residues. Trimming pared 2 bases from V and 1 base from J, leaving 11 bases between. The CDR3 region has the DNA TGTGCCAGCTCACCAGTGCGGGGTGGGAACACTGAAGCTTTCTTT. It encodes CASSPVRGGNTEAFF. Complete variable domain (other parts from reference TRBV18 and TRBJ1-1): NAGVMQNPRHLVRRRGQEARLRCSPMKGHSHVYWYRQLPEEGLKFMVYLQKENIIDESGMPKERFSAEFPKEGPSILRIQQVVRGDSAAYFCASSPVRGGNTEAFFGQGTRLTVV.

The rearrangement joins TRBV2 to TRBJ1-2, with 7 bases matching TRBD1. Germline V CDR1 and CDR2: SNHLY, FYNNEI. The CDR3 extends over 15 amino acids. V dropped 0 bases and J dropped 2; count of bases not matched to a gene: 3. CDR3 sequence reads: CASSEARQGNYGYTF. In DNA form, the CDR3 reads TGTGCCAGCAGTGAAGCGCGACAGGGCAACTATGGCTACACCTTC.